This T cell receptor (beta chain) was sequenced in a study of T cell repertoires in cytomegalovirus infection. Study-level background: Epitope selection comprised recently identified HLA-C-restricted CMV epitopes and well-studied HLA-B-restricted CMV epitopes.

The CDR3 extends over 14 amino acids. Germline V gives CDR1 MNHNY, CDR2 SVGAGI (reference sequence). V was pared by 5 bases and J by 2 bases, with 10 bases between. MiXCR, run by TCRdb on the reads, gives a single entry per CDR3 protein. The data show more than 95,000 distinct CDR3 sequences, roughly a third seen once. This clonotype was picked up many times. Its antigen is undetermined. The J gene is TRBJ1-5, the V gene TRBV6-6, with a possible D match to TRBD1 (6 bases). This sequence originates from a human donor in good health (CMV status not recorded). Some clones in this sample may be carry-over from other donors' samples. The sequencing here drew on CD8+ T cells from cultured PBMCs, taken from culture after CMV antigen stimulation. The CDR3 reads CASSHREGNQPQHF. CDR3 in DNA: TGTGCCAGCAGTCACAGGGAGGGCAATCAGCCCCAGCATTTT.